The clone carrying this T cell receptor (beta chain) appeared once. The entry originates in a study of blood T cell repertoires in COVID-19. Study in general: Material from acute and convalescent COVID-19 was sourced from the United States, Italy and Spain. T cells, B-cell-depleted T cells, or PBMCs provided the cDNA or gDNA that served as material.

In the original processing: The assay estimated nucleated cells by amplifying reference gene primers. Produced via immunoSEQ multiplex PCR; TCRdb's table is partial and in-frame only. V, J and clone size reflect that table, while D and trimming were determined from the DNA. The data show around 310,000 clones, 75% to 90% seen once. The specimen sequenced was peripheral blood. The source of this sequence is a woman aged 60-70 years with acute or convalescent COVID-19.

CDR3 in DNA: TGTGCCAGCTCACTGAATCGGGGGGAAACTGAAGCTTTCTTT. Its translation is CASSLNRGETEAFF. The J gene is TRBJ1-1, the V gene TRBV18; weak D call: TRBD1 (5 bases). The germline gives CDR1 KGHSH, CDR2 LQKENI. The CDR3 covers 14 residues. V lost 4 bases to trimming and J lost 5 bases, with 14 bases between them.